Shown below are 17 T cell receptor beta chains from a single sample sequenced in a study of cytomegalovirus exposure and HLA in healthy donors listed by TCRdb under 2017. Libraries were constructed by the immunoSEQ multiplex PCR assay. For the multiplex PCR, a mixture combining 60 forward primers for TCR Vbeta segments and 13 reverse primers for TCR Jbeta segments was used. TCRdb re-hosts the immuneACCESS table, in-frame sequences only. Its copies lack some clones; in the studies checked, an unresolved V gene accounts for under half of them, and the cause for the rest is not known. The table for this sample lists fewer than 80,000 clones; roughly 74% of them were counted only once. The ten largest clones add up to roughly 11% of the sample. The sample comprised PBMCs. The receptor source for this set is a woman aged 60-75 years in good health and CMV-seropositive.

This clone has more than one count but fewer than ten. This chain links TRBV11-2 with TRBJ2-7, with TRBD1 matching 9 bases. The CDR3 has 15 amino acids. V dropped 3 bases and J dropped 3; count of bases not matched to a gene: 6. Germline V gene data show CDR1 as SGHAT and CDR2 as FQNNGV. CDR3 amino acids: CASSFNRGRDYEQYF. The CDR3 bases are TGTGCCAGCAGCTTCAACAGGGGGCGCGACTACGAGCAGTACTTC. Full variable domain (outside the CDR3, taken from reference TRBV11-2 and TRBJ2-7): EAGVAQSPRYKIIEKRQSVAFWCNPISGHATLYWYQQILGQGPKLLIQFQNNGVVDDSQLPKDRFSAERLKGVDSTLKIQPAKLEDSAVYLCASSFNRGRDYEQYFGPGTRLTVT.

This clone was recorded only once. V is TRBV23-1 and J is TRBJ1-1; tentative D call: TRBD1 (6 bases). TRBV23-1 is known as an ORF, though its function is uncertain. The germline V and J ends were trimmed by 3 bases and 1 base, with 9 bases remaining between them. The CDR3 is made up of 14 amino acids. CDR3 sequence reads: CASSQGQTNTEAFF. DNA of the CDR3: TGCGCCAGCAGTCAGGGACAAACGAACACTGAAGCTTTCTTT.

The V gene is TRBV7-3, the J gene TRBJ2-3; possible D gene TRBD2, 5 bases. The V gene lost 5 bases and the J gene lost 4 bases, with 16 bases spanning the gap. Looked up from germline, CDR1 is SGHTA and CDR2 is FQGTGA. The CDR3 consists of 15 residues. CDR3 DNA sequence: TGTGCCAGCAGCCCCCTCGCCAGCGGACCAGATACGCAGTATTTT. Translated: CASSPLASGPDTQYF.

This chain joins TRBV4-1 and TRBJ2-1; D possibly corresponds to TRBD2 (6 bases). The CDR3 consists of 15 residues. The V end lost 4 bases, the J end lost 3 bases, and 13 bases lay between the germline ends. The germline CDR1 and CDR2 sequences are MGHRA and YSYEKL. CDR3 sequence (DNA): TGCGCCAGCAGCCGAGTCGGGGGAAGCTACAATGAGCAGTTCTTC. Translation gives CASSRVGGSYNEQFF.

J is TRBJ2-5 and V is TRBV2; 7 bases agree with TRBD1. V lost 6 bases, J lost 1 base, and 8 bases stayed unmatched. CDR3 length: 15 amino acids. Germline-derived CDR1 and CDR2 are SNHLY and FYNNEI. The CDR3 protein is CASRERQGAQETQYF. The CDR3 coding sequence is TGTGCCAGCAGAGAGAGACAGGGAGCCCAAGAGACCCAGTACTTC.

The chain combines TRBV6-4 with TRBJ2-5, with D unclear. V lost 3 bases, J lost 4 bases, and 12 bases lay in between. Germline CDR1 MRHNA, CDR2 SNTAGT. This CDR3 spans 14 amino acids. CDR3 loop: CASSECSVRETQYF. CDR3 in DNA: TGTGCCAGCAGTGAATGTTCGGTCCGAGAGACCCAGTACTTC.

This clone was counted only a few times. The chain uses TRBV18 and TRBJ1-1; 7 positions match TRBD1. Trimming at V came to 5 bases and at J to 0 bases, leaving 3 bases not matched to a gene. CDR3 length equals 14 residues. The germline V gene encodes CDR1 KGHSH and CDR2 LQKENI. This CDR3 reads CASSAGQMNTEAFF. The CDR3 DNA reads as TGTGCCAGCTCAGCGGGACAGATGAACACTGAAGCTTTCTTT. Together with reference TRBV18 and TRBJ1-1, the CDR3 gives the full variable domain: NAGVMQNPRHLVRRRGQEARLRCSPMKGHSHVYWYRQLPEEGLKFMVYLQKENIIDESGMPKERFSAEFPKEGPSILRIQQVVRGDSAAYFCASSAGQMNTEAFFGQGTRLTVV.

The chain has TRBV29-1 and TRBJ1-1; tentatively, D is TRBD1 (6 bases). In germline, CDR1 is SQVTM, CDR2 ANQGSEA. The CDR3 length is 14 residues. V was clipped by 3 bases and J by 0 bases, with 11 bases between them. CDR3 DNA sequence: TGCAGCGTTGACAGGGGCGGTATGAACACTGAAGCTTTCTTT. Amino acids: CSVDRGGMNTEAFF.

The rearrangement uses TRBV27 and TRBJ1-5; D is perhaps TRBD1 (5 bases). Germline assignment: CDR1 MNHEY and CDR2 SMNVEV (reference sequence). This CDR3 spans 15 amino acids. The V end was cut by 5 bases, the J end by 4 bases, with 15 bases between. The CDR3 DNA sequence: TGTGCCAGCAGTAAACTCGGGCAGGGAAATCAGCCCCAGCATTTT. This sequence encodes CASSKLGQGNQPQHF.

This clone was seen many times. The chain joins TRBV5-1 to TRBJ2-3; a weak D match, TRBD1 (5 bases). Trimming took 3 bases from V and 3 from J, leaving 8 bases between them. This CDR3 is 13 amino acids long. Germline CDR1 SGHRS, CDR2 YFSETQ. Written as DNA, the CDR3 is TGCGCCAGCAGCTACCCAGGGACAGATACGCAGTATTTT. Encoded protein: CASSYPGTDTQYF.

The genes are TRBV18 and TRBJ2-2; D unclear. Germline CDR1 reads KGHSH; CDR2 reads LQKENI. V was clipped by 6 bases and J by 4 bases, with 6 bases between them. The CDR3 has 12 residues. This chain's CDR3 is CASSHSTGELFF. Written as DNA, the CDR3 is TGTGCCAGCTCCCACAGCACCGGGGAGCTGTTTTTT. Based on the CDR3 plus reference TRBV18 and TRBJ2-2, the full variable domain is NAGVMQNPRHLVRRRGQEARLRCSPMKGHSHVYWYRQLPEEGLKFMVYLQKENIIDESGMPKERFSAEFPKEGPSILRIQQVVRGDSAAYFCASSHSTGELFFGEGSRLTVL.

The chain couples TRBV29-1 to TRBJ1-2; 8 positions match TRBD1. Germline-derived CDR1 and CDR2 are SQVTM and ANQGSEA. J gave up 7 bases and V 1 base, and 8 bases lay outside the gene matches. CDR3 length equals 14 residues. The CDR3, as DNA: TGCAGCGTTGAAGGACAGGGGAGGAGTATTGGCTACACCTTC. It specifies CSVEGQGRSIGYTF.

The V call is TRBV18, the J call TRBJ2-1, with 12 bases identical to TRBD1. The CDR3 totals 16 residues. The germline gives CDR1 KGHSH, CDR2 LQKENI. Trimming removed 3 bases from V and 8 bases from J; junction bases left unmatched: 8. The CDR3 DNA follows: TGTGCCAGCTCACCGACCCGGGACAGGGGGCGCGATGAGCAGTTCTTC. It codes for CASSPTRDRGRDEQFF.

Turning to this clone: The CDR3 end shows no conserved phenylalanine or tryptophan, and so a read error is likely. V is TRBV4-1 and J is TRBJ1-5; maybe TRBD1 (6 bases). The CDR3 has 15 residues. Germline assignment: CDR1 MGHRA and CDR2 YSYEKL. Trimming removed 3 bases at V and 2 bases at J, with 11 bases between. The DNA of the CDR3 is TGCGCCAGCAGCCAGGACAGTACCGGCAATCAGCCCCAGCATGTT. It specifies CASSQDSTGNQPQHV.

The gene calls are TRBV6-5 and TRBJ1-2; possible D gene TRBD1, 5 bases. The V and J ends lost 0 bases and 4 bases respectively, with 12 bases between them. The length of the CDR3 is 15 residues. The V gene's germline CDR1 is MNHEY and CDR2 SVGAGI. The CDR3 DNA is TGTGCCAGCAGTTACTCTCCCAGGGTAGGCTATGGCTACACCTTC. Encoded protein: CASSYSPRVGYGYTF.

The chain links TRBV4-1 to TRBJ2-3; a possible D gene is TRBD1 (6 bases). Per germline, CDR1 MGHRA and CDR2 YSYEKL. This CDR3 spans 15 amino acids. Trimming stripped 5 bases from V and 5 bases from J, with 17 bases between. CDR3 in amino acids: CASSELGARGDTQYF. CDR3 sequence (DNA): TGCGCCAGCAGCGAGTTGGGGGCCCGGGGAGATACGCAGTATTTT.

Concerning this clone itself: Since no conserved phenylalanine or tryptophan closes the CDR3, a read error is the likely cause. The chain employs TRBV27 and TRBJ1-5; D gene ambiguous. CDR1 MNHEY and CDR2 SMNVEV come from the germline V gene (reference sequence). V lost 10 bases and J lost 1, with 11 bases in between. The CDR3 has 13 residues. The CDR3 protein is CATSGQSNQPQHV. The CDR3 nucleotides are TGTGCCACAAGCGGCCAGAGCAATCAGCCCCAGCATGTT.